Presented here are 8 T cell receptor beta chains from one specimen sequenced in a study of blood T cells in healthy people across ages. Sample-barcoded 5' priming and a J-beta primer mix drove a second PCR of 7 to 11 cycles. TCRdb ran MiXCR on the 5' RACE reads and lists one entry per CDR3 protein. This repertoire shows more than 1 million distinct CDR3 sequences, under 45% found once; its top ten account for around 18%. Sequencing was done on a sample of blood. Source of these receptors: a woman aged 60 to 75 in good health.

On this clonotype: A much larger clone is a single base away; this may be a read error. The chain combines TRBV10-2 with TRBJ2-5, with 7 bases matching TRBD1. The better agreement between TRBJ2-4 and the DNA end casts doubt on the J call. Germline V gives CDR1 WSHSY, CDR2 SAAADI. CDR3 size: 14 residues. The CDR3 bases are TGCGCCAGTAGAACCGGGGCAGGGGGAAACATTCAGTACTTC. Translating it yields CASRTGAGGNIQYF.

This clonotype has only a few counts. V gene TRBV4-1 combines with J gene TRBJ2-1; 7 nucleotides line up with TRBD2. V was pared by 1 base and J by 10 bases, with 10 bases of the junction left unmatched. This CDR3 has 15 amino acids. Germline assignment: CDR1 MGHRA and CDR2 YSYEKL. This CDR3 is CASSQALADRLEQFF. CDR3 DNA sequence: TGCGCCAGCAGCCAAGCTCTAGCGGACCGCCTGGAGCAGTTCTTC.

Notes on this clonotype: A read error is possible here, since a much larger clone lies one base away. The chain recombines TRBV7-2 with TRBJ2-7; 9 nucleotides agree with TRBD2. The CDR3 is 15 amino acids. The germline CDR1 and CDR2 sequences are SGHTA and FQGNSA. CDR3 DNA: TGTGCCAACAGCTTAGGTCTAGCGGGGAGGGGCGAGCAGTACTTC. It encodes CANSLGLAGRGEQYF. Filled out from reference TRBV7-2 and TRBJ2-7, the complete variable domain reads GAGVSQSPSNKVTEKGKDVELRCDPISGHTALYWYRQSLGQGLEFLIYFQGNSAPDKSGLPSDRFSAERTGGSVSTLTIQRTQQEDSAVYLCANSLGLAGRGEQYFGPGTRLTVT.

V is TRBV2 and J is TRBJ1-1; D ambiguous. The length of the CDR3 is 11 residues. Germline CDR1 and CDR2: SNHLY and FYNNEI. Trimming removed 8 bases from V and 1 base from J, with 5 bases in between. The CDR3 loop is CASVQNTEAFF. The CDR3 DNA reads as TGTGCCAGCGTCCAGAACACTGAAGCTTTCTTT.

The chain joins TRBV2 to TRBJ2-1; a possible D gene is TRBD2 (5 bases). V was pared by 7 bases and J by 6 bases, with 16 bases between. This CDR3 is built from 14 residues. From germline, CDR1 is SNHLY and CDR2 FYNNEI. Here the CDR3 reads CASIEDSRANEQFF. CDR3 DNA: TGTGCCAGCATCGAAGACTCGAGGGCCAATGAGCAGTTCTTC.

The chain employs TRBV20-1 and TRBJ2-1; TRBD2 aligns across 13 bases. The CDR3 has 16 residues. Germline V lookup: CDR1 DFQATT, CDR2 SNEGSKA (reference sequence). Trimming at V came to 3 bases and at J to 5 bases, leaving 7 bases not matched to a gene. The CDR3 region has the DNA TGCAGTGCTAGCGGGACTAGCGGGGCCCCAAACAATGAGCAGTTCTTC. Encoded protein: CSASGTSGAPNNEQFF.

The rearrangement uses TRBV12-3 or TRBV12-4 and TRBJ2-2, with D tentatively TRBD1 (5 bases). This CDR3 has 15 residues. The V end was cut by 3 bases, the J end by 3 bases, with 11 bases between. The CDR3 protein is CASSLVRVDTGELFF. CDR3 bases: TGTGCCAGCAGTTTGGTCAGGGTGGACACCGGGGAGCTGTTTTTT.

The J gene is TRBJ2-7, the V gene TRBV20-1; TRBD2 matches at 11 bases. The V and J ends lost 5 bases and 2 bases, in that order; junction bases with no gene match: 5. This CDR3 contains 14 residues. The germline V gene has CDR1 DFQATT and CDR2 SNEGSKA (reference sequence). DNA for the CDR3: TGCAGTGCTCGACTAGCGGGGCAAACCTACGAGCAGTACTTC. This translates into CSARLAGQTYEQYF.